These 21 T cell receptor beta chains originate from one sample sequenced in a study of shared clonotypes between healthy human individuals. TCRdb's copy holds only in-frame clones and misses some; the assay was immunoSEQ multiplex PCR. The repertoire has a few million clones, around 90% of them found once; the top ten carry over 0.12%. Source material: naive CD4+ T cells sorted from blood. This sample's subset: CD45RA+ positively selected. Source of these receptors: a man between 18 and 35 years old in good health.

The chain has TRBV30 and TRBJ2-7; D is unresolved. Germline CDR1 reads GTSNPN; CDR2 reads SVGIG (reference sequence). V dropped 3 bases and J dropped 3 bases, with 9 bases sitting between them. The CDR3 consists of 12 residues. CDR3: CAWRSRGYEQYF. DNA for the CDR3: TGTGCCTGGAGATCACGAGGCTACGAGCAGTACTTC.

The V gene is TRBV5-4, the J gene TRBJ2-5; D unclear. Germline values: CDR1 SGHNT, CDR2 YYREEE (reference sequence). The CDR3 consists of 12 residues. With 7 bases removed from V and 1 base from J, the gap between germline ends came to 8 bases. The CDR3 protein is CASAWGQETQYF. The CDR3 DNA reads as TGTGCCAGCGCGTGGGGCCAAGAGACCCAGTACTTC.

V gene TRBV27 combines with J gene TRBJ2-7; 8 bases match TRBD2. Germline CDR1 reads MNHEY; CDR2 reads SMNVEV (reference sequence). V shed 5 bases and J 6 bases; nucleotides not matched to a gene: 15. The CDR3 sequence is 16 residues long. Here the CDR3 reads CASSRPIQREISEQYF. CDR3 in DNA: TGTGCCAGCAGTCGCCCGATACAGCGGGAGATTAGCGAGCAGTACTTC.

V is TRBV9 and J is TRBJ2-1; 7 bases match TRBD1. CDR3 length equals 15 residues. Germline V CDR1 and CDR2: SGDLS, YYNGEE. J was trimmed by 4 bases and V by 4 bases; bases with no gene match: 8. This CDR3 reads CASSKGTEKYNEQFF. CDR3 bases: TGTGCCAGCAGCAAAGGGACAGAGAAGTACAATGAGCAGTTCTTC.

This rearrangement joins TRBV30 to TRBJ2-5; weak D call: TRBD2 (5 bases). V dropped 5 bases and J dropped 5 bases, with 9 bases sitting between them. The germline gives CDR1 GTSNPN, CDR2 SVGIG (reference sequence). This CDR3 spans 11 amino acids. The CDR3 loop reads CAWGESETQYF. CDR3 in DNA: TGTGCCTGGGGGGAGAGTGAGACCCAGTACTTC.

The V call is TRBV9, the J call TRBJ2-7; tentatively, D is TRBD1 (7 bases). Trimming took off 7 bases at V and 0 bases at J, with 17 bases between the two ends. Germline CDR1 and CDR2: SGDLS and YYNGEE. The CDR3 totals 15 residues. The CDR3 nucleotides are TGTGCCAGCTCCGAAGGAGGGACAGCCTCCTACGAGCAGTACTTC. As protein: CASSEGGTASYEQYF.

This clone was seen only once. A read error may account for a junction end that differs from germline. V is TRBV7-7 and J is TRBJ2-3; perhaps D is TRBD1 or TRBD2 (5 bases each). The CDR3 spans 15 residues. CDR1 is SSHAT and CDR2 is FNYEAQ in the germline V gene (reference sequence). CDR3 residues: CASSPGTAPTDTQYF. CDR3 DNA: TGTGCTAGCAGCCCAGGGACGGCACCCACAGATACGCAGTATTTT.

The chain is built from TRBV6-5 and TRBJ1-2; 8 nucleotides align to TRBD1. Unmatched junction bases numbered 4, after V lost 0 bases and J lost 4 bases. CDR1 and CDR2 (germline): MNHEY, SVGAGI. The CDR3 consists of 15 residues. Here the CDR3 DNA reads TGTGCCAGCAGTTACTCGACAGGGGCGGGCTATGGCTACACCTTC. Protein: CASSYSTGAGYGYTF.

V is TRBV6-1 and J is TRBJ1-1, with 7 bases identical to TRBD1. With V trimmed by 7 bases and J by 0 bases, 8 bases remained unmatched. CDR3 length: 15 amino acids. The germline V gene encodes CDR1 MNHNS and CDR2 SASEGT. Here the CDR3 reads CASIGDSFMNTEAFF. The CDR3 DNA reads TGTGCCAGCATCGGGGACAGCTTCATGAACACTGAAGCTTTCTTT.

The chain recombines TRBV9 with TRBJ1-3; D remains unclear. The CDR3 has 12 residues. The germline V and J ends were trimmed by 4 bases and 4 bases, with 6 bases remaining between them. The V gene's germline CDR1 is SGDLS and CDR2 YYNGEE. In DNA form, the CDR3 reads TGTGCCAGCAGCCCATCAGGAAACACCATATATTTT. Protein sequence: CASSPSGNTIYF.

The chain recombines TRBV2 with TRBJ1-3; D not certain. The CDR3 sequence is 16 residues long. V lost 4 bases, J lost 1 base, and 14 bases lay in between. Germline CDR1 reads SNHLY; CDR2 reads FYNNEI. The DNA of the CDR3 is TGTGCCAGCAGTGGATTGGTACCAGCTTCTGGAAACACCATATATTTT. Its protein product is CASSGLVPASGNTIYF. The full variable domain, its missing parts supplied by reference TRBV2 and TRBJ1-3, is EPEVTQTPSHQVTQMGQEVILRCVPISNHLYFYWYRQILGQKVEFLVSFYNNEISEKSEIFDDQFSVERPDGSNFTLKIRSTKLEDSAMYFCASSGLVPASGNTIYFGEGSWLTVV.

The rearrangement uses TRBV11-3 and TRBJ2-1; 10 nucleotides match TRBD2. CDR1 and CDR2 from the germline V gene are SGHNT and YENEEA. The ends lost 4 bases at V and 5 bases at J; junction bases unmatched: 5. The CDR3 covers 15 residues. CDR3 bases: TGTGCCAGCAGCTCTAGGACTAGCGGAGACAATGAGCAGTTCTTC. As protein: CASSSRTSGDNEQFF.

The rearrangement links TRBV25-1 to TRBJ1-2; the D gene is possibly TRBD1 (5 bases). CDR3 length equals 13 residues. The ends were cut back, 3 bases at V and 6 bases at J, with 11 bases in the middle. Germline V CDR1 and CDR2: MGHDK, SYGVNS. The CDR3 DNA is TGTGCCAGCAGTGACCCAGGGCGGAATGGCTACACCTTC. This gives the protein CASSDPGRNGYTF.

This chain uses TRBV4-2 with TRBJ2-1; 8 bases match TRBD1. The J segment lost 6 bases and the V segment lost 0 bases, leaving 4 bases of the junction unmatched. The germline V gene has CDR1 LGHNA and CDR2 YNFKEQ. The CDR3 totals 15 residues. This CDR3 is CASSQEQGVSNEQFF. DNA for the CDR3: TGTGCCAGCAGCCAAGAACAGGGGGTAAGCAATGAGCAGTTCTTC.

This clone showed up just once. The V call is TRBV18, the J call TRBJ1-3; D is possibly TRBD1 (6 bases). The CDR3 sequence is 12 residues long. Germline V CDR1 and CDR2: KGHSH, LQKENI. The V and J ends lost 6 bases and 8 bases respectively, with 11 bases between them. CDR3 DNA sequence: TGTGCCAGCTCCCTCAGGGGTGACACCATATATTTT. This translates into CASSLRGDTIYF. Complete variable domain (other parts from reference TRBV18 and TRBJ1-3): NAGVMQNPRHLVRRRGQEARLRCSPMKGHSHVYWYRQLPEEGLKFMVYLQKENIIDESGMPKERFSAEFPKEGPSILRIQQVVRGDSAAYFCASSLRGDTIYFGEGSWLTVV.

This clone was seen just once. The chain employs TRBV7-9 and TRBJ2-2, with D perhaps matching TRBD1 (6 bases). The length of the CDR3 is 13 residues. Germline V gene sequence: CDR1 SEHNR, CDR2 FQNEAQ (reference sequence). The CDR3 bases are TGTGTCTCCGGACAGAGGAACACCGGGGAGCTGTTTTTT. Translating gives CVSGQRNTGELFF.

V usage is TRBV11-2 and J usage is TRBJ2-1; possible D gene TRBD1, 6 bases. The V gene's germline CDR1 is SGHAT and CDR2 FQNNGV. This CDR3 has 15 amino acids. The ends were cut back, 8 bases at V and 2 bases at J, with 16 bases in the middle. As DNA, the CDR3 is TGTGCCAGCGTCCCTGGGGGCCAGACCTACAATGAGCAGTTCTTC. Translating gives CASVPGGQTYNEQFF. The full variable domain, completed using reference TRBV11-2 and TRBJ2-1, is EAGVAQSPRYKIIEKRQSVAFWCNPISGHATLYWYQQILGQGPKLLIQFQNNGVVDDSQLPKDRFSAERLKGVDSTLKIQPAKLEDSAVYLCASVPGGQTYNEQFFGPGTRLTVL.

The chain is built from TRBV21-1 and TRBJ2-3; the table calls TRBD1, which could not be checked here. TRBV21-1 is tagged as a pseudogene. The CDR3 consists of 18 residues. Written as DNA, the CDR3 is TGTGCCAGCACTCGTGCCGGCAGGAATGTTTCATACACAGATACGCAGTATTTT. Translation: CASTRAGRNVSYTDTQYF.

Here the CDR3 DNA reads TGTGCCAGCAGCCCAAGAACAGGGCACGGCAATGAGCAGTTCTTC. It specifies CASSPRTGHGNEQFF. This sequence joins TRBV14 and TRBJ2-1, with D perhaps TRBD1 (6 bases). Germline CDR1 and CDR2: SGHDN and FVKESK. V gave up 4 bases and J gave up 6 bases, with 16 bases separating them. The CDR3 length is 15 residues.

This clone was counted a single time. This chain connects TRBV6-5 to TRBJ2-7, with 9 nucleotides matching TRBD2. The V and J ends lost 8 bases and 4 bases, in that order; junction bases with no gene match: 6. CDR1 is MNHEY and CDR2 is SVGAGI in the germline V gene. This CDR3 is 13 amino acids long. CDR3 region: CASRLAGVYEQYF. CDR3 coding DNA: TGTGCCAGCCGATTAGCGGGAGTATACGAGCAGTACTTC.

The chain links TRBV5-1 to TRBJ2-7; D perhaps matches TRBD2 (6 bases). The CDR3 totals 16 residues. The germline V gene encodes CDR1 SGHRS and CDR2 YFSETQ. Trimming took off 0 bases at V and 7 bases at J, with 20 bases between the two ends. CDR3 DNA: TGCGCCAGCAGCTTGGCGGGGGTCCCTTCCCCTACAGAGCAGTACTTC. Amino acids: CASSLAGVPSPTEQYF.